Listed below are T cell receptor beta chains from one sample, sequenced in a study of blood T cells in healthy people across ages. A single record per CDR3 protein comes from TCRdb applying MiXCR to the 5' RACE reads. The sample has some 690,000 distinct CDR3 sequences, roughly 20% seen once. Sequenced: blood. Receptor source: a man between 70 and 80 years old in good health. The CDR3 runs from the conserved cysteine through the conserved F or W. The D gene is left open where the match is weak. Not every row has a clone size; where given, it reads once, few, many or a size class.

clone_size: NA
j_call: TRBJ2-1
d_call: NA
v_call: TRBV20-1
cdr3_aa: CSASGISYNEQFF
cdr3_nt: TGCAGTGCTAGCGGGATCTCCTACAATGAGCAGTTCTTC

clone_size: NA
j_call: TRBJ2-2
d_call: NA
v_call: TRBV7-8
cdr3_aa: CASSLVLWPTGELFF
cdr3_nt: TGTGCCAGCAGCTTAGTTTTGTGGCCCACCGGGGAGCTGTTTTTT

clone_size: NA
j_call: TRBJ2-5
d_call: TRBD1
v_call: TRBV7-3
cdr3_aa: CASSLRTGGLETQYF
cdr3_nt: TGTGCCAGCAGCCTACGGACAGGGGGTCTTGAGACCCAGTACTTC

clone_size: NA
j_call: TRBJ1-2
d_call: NA
v_call: TRBV5-1
cdr3_aa: CASSLGNSNYGYTF
cdr3_nt: TGCGCCAGCAGCTTGGGGAATTCTAACTATGGCTACACCTTC

clone_size: few
j_call: TRBJ1-1
d_call: NA
v_call: TRBV12-3/TRBV12-4
cdr3_aa: CASSFATGNTEAFF
cdr3_nt: TGTGCCAGCAGTTTCGCAACGGGGAACACTGAAGCTTTCTTT

clone_size: NA
j_call: TRBJ1-4
d_call: NA
v_call: TRBV12-3/TRBV12-4
cdr3_aa: CASSQGHPGEKLFF
cdr3_nt: TGTGCCAGCAGCCAGGGACACCCGGGGGAAAAACTGTTTTTT

clone_size: many
j_call: TRBJ2-7
d_call: TRBD1
v_call: TRBV18
cdr3_aa: CASSPRDRGYEQYF
cdr3_nt: TGTGCCAGCTCACCACGCGACAGGGGCTACGAGCAGTACTTC

clone_size: few
j_call: TRBJ2-3
d_call: NA
v_call: TRBV1
cdr3_aa: CTSPFSGEGVTDTQYF
cdr3_nt: TGCACCAGCCCATTCTCCGGGGAGGGCGTAACAGATACGCAGTATTTT

clone_size: NA
j_call: TRBJ1-1
d_call: NA
v_call: TRBV7-6
cdr3_aa: CASSRGDLSTEAFF
cdr3_nt: TGTGCCAGCAGCCGAGGGGACCTGAGCACTGAAGCTTTCTTT

clone_size: NA
j_call: TRBJ1-5
d_call: TRBD1
v_call: TRBV20-1
cdr3_aa: CSARDGTENQPQHF
cdr3_nt: TGCAGTGCTAGAGATGGGACAGAAAATCAGCCCCAGCATTTT

clone_size: few
j_call: TRBJ2-5
d_call: NA
v_call: TRBV6-1
cdr3_aa: CASKEETQYF
cdr3_nt: TGTGCCAGCAAGGAGGAGACCCAGTACTTC

clone_size: few
j_call: TRBJ1-4
d_call: TRBD1
v_call: TRBV20-1
cdr3_aa: CSAWTGGREKLFF
cdr3_nt: TGCAGTGCTTGGACAGGGGGCAGAGAAAAACTGTTTTTT

clone_size: NA
j_call: TRBJ2-1
d_call: NA
v_call: TRBV6-2/TRBV6-3
cdr3_aa: CASGRWGGEQFF
cdr3_nt: TGTGCCAGCGGGAGGTGGGGCGGTGAGCAGTTCTTC

clone_size: NA
j_call: TRBJ2-7
d_call: TRBD2
v_call: TRBV6-1
cdr3_aa: CASSEDLAGSVEQYF
cdr3_nt: TGTGCCAGCAGTGAAGACCTAGCGGGATCAGTCGAGCAGTACTTC

clone_size: NA
j_call: TRBJ2-5
d_call: NA
v_call: TRBV25-1
cdr3_aa: CASSPQGGKKETQYF
cdr3_nt: TGTGCCAGCAGCCCCCAAGGAGGAAAAAAAGAGACCCAGTACTTC

clone_size: NA
j_call: TRBJ2-1
d_call: NA
v_call: TRBV3-1
cdr3_aa: CASSQESNVQFF
cdr3_nt: TGTGCCAGCAGCCAAGAGTCCAATGTGCAGTTCTTC

clone_size: few
j_call: TRBJ2-1
d_call: NA
v_call: TRBV7-8
cdr3_aa: CASSPELASSYNEQFF
cdr3_nt: TGTGCCAGCAGCCCCGAGCTAGCCAGCTCCTACAATGAGCAGTTCTTC

clone_size: NA
j_call: TRBJ2-5
d_call: NA
v_call: TRBV29-1
cdr3_aa: CSVVATPRGTQYF
cdr3_nt: TGCAGCGTTGTGGCGACTCCAAGAGGGACCCAGTACTTC

clone_size: few
j_call: TRBJ1-2
d_call: NA
v_call: TRBV27
cdr3_aa: CASSTHRVPGYTF
cdr3_nt: TGTGCCAGCAGTACCCACAGGGTCCCTGGCTACACCTTC

clone_size: few
j_call: TRBJ1-1
d_call: NA
v_call: TRBV18
cdr3_aa: CASSPRQEENTEAFF
cdr3_nt: TGCGCCAGCTCACCACGTCAGGAGGAGAACACTGAAGCTTTCTTT

clone_size: few
j_call: TRBJ2-4
d_call: TRBD1
v_call: TRBV3-1
cdr3_aa: CASSHSTGGNIQYF
cdr3_nt: TGTGCCAGCAGCCATTCGACAGGGGGGAACATTCAGTACTTC

clone_size: NA
j_call: TRBJ2-5
d_call: TRBD2
v_call: TRBV18
cdr3_aa: CASSPGERGLQETQYF
cdr3_nt: TGTGCCAGCTCCCCCGGCGAGCGGGGGCTCCAAGAGACCCAGTACTTC

clone_size: few
j_call: TRBJ2-1
d_call: NA
v_call: TRBV12-3/TRBV12-4
cdr3_aa: CASSLGGTDNEQFF
cdr3_nt: TGTGCCAGCAGTTTAGGGGGGACGGACAATGAGCAGTTCTTC

clone_size: few
j_call: TRBJ2-4
d_call: NA
v_call: TRBV7-2
cdr3_aa: CASSLNGRGNIQYF
cdr3_nt: TGTGCCAGCAGCTTGAACGGGCGAGGGAACATTCAGTACTTC

clone_size: few
j_call: TRBJ2-1
d_call: NA
v_call: TRBV5-5
cdr3_aa: CASKGRYYNEQFF
cdr3_nt: TGTGCCAGCAAGGGCAGATACTACAATGAGCAGTTCTTC

clone_size: few
j_call: TRBJ2-3
d_call: TRBD2
v_call: TRBV10-3
cdr3_aa: CAISAASGSTDTQYF
cdr3_nt: TGTGCCATCAGTGCTGCTAGCGGGAGTACAGATACGCAGTATTTT

clone_size: many
j_call: TRBJ2-7
d_call: NA
v_call: TRBV27
cdr3_aa: CASRVGDSSSYEQYF
cdr3_nt: TGTGCCAGTCGCGTAGGGGACTCCAGCTCCTACGAGCAGTACTTC

clone_size: few
j_call: TRBJ1-4
d_call: NA
v_call: TRBV27
cdr3_aa: CASSLGLAEKLFF
cdr3_nt: TGTGCCAGCAGTTTGGGGCTCGCGGAAAAACTGTTTTTT

clone_size: NA
j_call: TRBJ1-2
d_call: TRBD1
v_call: TRBV29-1
cdr3_aa: CSVDRQGLYGYTF
cdr3_nt: TGCAGCGTTGATCGACAGGGCCTTTATGGCTACACCTTC

clone_size: NA
j_call: TRBJ1-2
d_call: NA
v_call: TRBV3-1
cdr3_aa: CASSQEPDLYGYTF
cdr3_nt: TGTGCCAGCAGCCAAGAGCCCGACCTCTATGGCTACACCTTC

clone_size: few
j_call: TRBJ2-5
d_call: NA
v_call: TRBV28
cdr3_aa: CASSPQGGGQETQYF
cdr3_nt: TGTGCCAGCAGCCCCCAAGGGGGGGGCCAAGAGACCCAGTACTTC

clone_size: many
j_call: TRBJ1-5
d_call: NA
v_call: TRBV10-2
cdr3_aa: CASSSELGLPQHF
cdr3_nt: TGCGCCAGCAGCAGTGAATTAGGCCTGCCCCAGCATTTT

clone_size: NA
j_call: TRBJ2-3
d_call: NA
v_call: TRBV29-1
cdr3_aa: CSFGASSTDTQYF
cdr3_nt: TGCAGCTTCGGAGCATCTAGCACAGATACGCAGTATTTT